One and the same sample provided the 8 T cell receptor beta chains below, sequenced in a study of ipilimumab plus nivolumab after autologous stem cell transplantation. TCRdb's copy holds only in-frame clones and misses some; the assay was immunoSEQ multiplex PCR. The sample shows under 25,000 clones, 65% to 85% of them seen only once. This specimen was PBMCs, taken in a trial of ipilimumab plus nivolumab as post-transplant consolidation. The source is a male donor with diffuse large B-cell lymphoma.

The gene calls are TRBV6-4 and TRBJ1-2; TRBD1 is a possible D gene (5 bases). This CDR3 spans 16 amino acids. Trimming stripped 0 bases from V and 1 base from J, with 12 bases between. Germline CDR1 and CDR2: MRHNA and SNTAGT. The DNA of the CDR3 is TGTGCCAGCAGTGACTCGCGACGACAGATTAACTATGGCTACACCTTC. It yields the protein CASSDSRRQINYGYTF.

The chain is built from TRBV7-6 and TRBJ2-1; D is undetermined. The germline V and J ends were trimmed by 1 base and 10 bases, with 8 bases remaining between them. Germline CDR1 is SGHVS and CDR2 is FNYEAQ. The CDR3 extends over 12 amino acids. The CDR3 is CASSLGGSEQFF. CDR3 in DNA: TGTGCCAGCAGCTTAGGTGGAAGCGAGCAGTTCTTC. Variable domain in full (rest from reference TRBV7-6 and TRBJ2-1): GAGVSQSPRYKVTKRGQDVALRCDPISGHVSLYWYRQALGQGPEFLTYFNYEAQQDKSGLPNDRFSAERPEGSISTLTIQRTEQRDSAMYRCASSLGGSEQFFGPGTRLTVL.

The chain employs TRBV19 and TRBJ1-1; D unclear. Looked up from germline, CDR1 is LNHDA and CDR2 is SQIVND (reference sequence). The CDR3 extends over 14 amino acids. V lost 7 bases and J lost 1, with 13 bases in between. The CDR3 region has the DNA TGTGCCAGTAATCTTAGAACGTCGAACACTGAAGCTTTCTTT. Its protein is CASNLRTSNTEAFF.

The DNA for the CDR3 is TGTGCCAGCATTCGACAGGGCTGGAATGGCTACACCTTC. As protein: CASIRQGWNGYTF. This chain links TRBV9 with TRBJ1-2, with 7 bases fitting TRBD1. CDR1 SGDLS and CDR2 YYNGEE come from the germline V gene. V trimming: 6 bases; J trimming: 6 bases; junction bases outside the gene matches: 8. The CDR3 loop spans 13 amino acids.

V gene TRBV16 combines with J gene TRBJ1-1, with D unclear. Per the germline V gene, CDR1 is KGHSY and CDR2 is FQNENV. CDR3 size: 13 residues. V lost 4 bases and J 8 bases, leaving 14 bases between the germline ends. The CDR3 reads CASSLRPIAEAFF. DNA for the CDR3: TGTGCCAGCAGCCTCCGACCCATTGCCGAAGCTTTCTTT.

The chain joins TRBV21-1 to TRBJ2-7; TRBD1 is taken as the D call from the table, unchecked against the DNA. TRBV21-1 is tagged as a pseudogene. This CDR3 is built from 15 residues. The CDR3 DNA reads TGTGCCAGCAGCAAACAGGGGCTTGGAGGCTACGAGCAGTACTTC. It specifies CASSKQGLGGYEQYF.

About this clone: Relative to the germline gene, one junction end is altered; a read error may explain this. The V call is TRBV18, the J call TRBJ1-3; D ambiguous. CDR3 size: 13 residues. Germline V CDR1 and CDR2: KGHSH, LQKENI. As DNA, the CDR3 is TGTGCCAGTTCACCGGCGCCCGGAAACACCATATATTTT. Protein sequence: CASSPAPGNTIYF.

The CDR3 region is CAWSTRANEQFF. CDR3 sequence (DNA): TGTGCCTGGAGTACCAGGGCCAATGAGCAGTTCTTC. The chain joins TRBV30 to TRBJ2-1; possible D gene TRBD1, 5 bases. The CDR3 length is 12 residues. V dropped 2 bases and J dropped 6 bases, with 8 bases sitting between them. Looked up from germline, CDR1 is GTSNPN and CDR2 is SVGIG (reference sequence).